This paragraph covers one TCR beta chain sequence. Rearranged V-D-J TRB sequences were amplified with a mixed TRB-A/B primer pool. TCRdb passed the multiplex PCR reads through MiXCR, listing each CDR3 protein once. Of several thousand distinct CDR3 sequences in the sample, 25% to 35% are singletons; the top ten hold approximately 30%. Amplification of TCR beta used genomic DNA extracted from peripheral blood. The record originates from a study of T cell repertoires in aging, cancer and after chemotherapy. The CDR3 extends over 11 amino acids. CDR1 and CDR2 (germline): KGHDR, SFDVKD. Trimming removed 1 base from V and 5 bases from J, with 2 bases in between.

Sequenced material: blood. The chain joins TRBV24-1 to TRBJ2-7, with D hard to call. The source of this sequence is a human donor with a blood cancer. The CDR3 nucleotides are TGTGCCACCAGTGATTTTCACGAGCAGTACTTC. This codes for CATSDFHEQYF.